The entry below describes one T cell receptor beta chain. The sample has other DNA sequences that encode this CDR3 too. Looked up from germline, CDR1 is MDHEN and CDR2 is SYDVKM. This CDR3 is built from 12 residues. Trimming stripped 3 bases from V and 2 bases from J, with 5 bases between. The table came from immunoSEQ multiplex PCR; TCRdb's copy has only in-frame clones and leaves some out. The sample shows some 260,000 clones, around 89% of them seen only once. This entry is derived from a study of blood T cell repertoires in COVID-19. The chain is built from TRBV28 and TRBJ2-7; D call uncertain. Sequences were obtained from PBMCs or T cells enriched from blood (not recorded which). The clonotype originates from a man between 40 and 49 years old who had recovered from COVID-19. The CDR3 bases are TGTGCCAGCAGTTTGGAGCCCTACGAGCAGTACTTC. Residues: CASSLEPYEQYF.